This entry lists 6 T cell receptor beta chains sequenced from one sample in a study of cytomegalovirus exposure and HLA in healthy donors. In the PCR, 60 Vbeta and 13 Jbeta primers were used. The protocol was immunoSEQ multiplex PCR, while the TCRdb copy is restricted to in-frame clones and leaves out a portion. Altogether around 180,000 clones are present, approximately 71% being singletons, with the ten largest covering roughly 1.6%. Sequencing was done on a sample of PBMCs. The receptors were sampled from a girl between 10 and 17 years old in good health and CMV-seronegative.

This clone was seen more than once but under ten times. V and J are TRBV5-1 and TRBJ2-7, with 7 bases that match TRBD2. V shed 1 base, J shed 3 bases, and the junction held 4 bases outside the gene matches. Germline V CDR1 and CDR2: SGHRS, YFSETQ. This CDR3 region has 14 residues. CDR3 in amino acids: CASSLRRGNYEQYF. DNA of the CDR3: TGCGCCAGCAGCTTGAGGCGGGGGAACTACGAGCAGTACTTC.

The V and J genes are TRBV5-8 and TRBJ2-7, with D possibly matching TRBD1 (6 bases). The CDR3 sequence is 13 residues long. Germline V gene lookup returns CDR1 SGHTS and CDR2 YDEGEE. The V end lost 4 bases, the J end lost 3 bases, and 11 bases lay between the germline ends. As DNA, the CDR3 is TGTGCCAGCAGCATGGACAGAGACTACGAGCAGTACTTC. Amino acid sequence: CASSMDRDYEQYF. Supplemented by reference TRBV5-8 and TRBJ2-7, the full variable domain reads EAGVTQSPTHLIKTRGQQATLRCSPISGHTSVYWYQQALGLGLQFLLWYDEGEERNRGNFPPRFSGRQFPNYSSELNVNALELEDSALYLCASSMDRDYEQYFGPGTRLTVT.

CDR3 sequence (DNA): TGTGCCAGTAGTACCCCTGGGGCTAGCGCTGAAGCTTTCTTT. Translated: CASSTPGASAEAFF. The V and J genes are TRBV19 and TRBJ1-1; tentative D call: TRBD1 (5 bases). The ends were cut back, 4 bases at V and 6 bases at J, with 15 bases in the middle. The germline gives CDR1 LNHDA, CDR2 SQIVND (reference sequence). The CDR3 runs to 14 residues.

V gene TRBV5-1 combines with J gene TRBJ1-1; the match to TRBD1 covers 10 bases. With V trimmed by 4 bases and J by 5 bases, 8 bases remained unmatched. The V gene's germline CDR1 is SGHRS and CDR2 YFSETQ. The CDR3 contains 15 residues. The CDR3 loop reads CASSRQGARGTEAFF. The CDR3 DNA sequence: TGCGCCAGCAGCAGACAGGGGGCGCGTGGAACTGAAGCTTTCTTT.

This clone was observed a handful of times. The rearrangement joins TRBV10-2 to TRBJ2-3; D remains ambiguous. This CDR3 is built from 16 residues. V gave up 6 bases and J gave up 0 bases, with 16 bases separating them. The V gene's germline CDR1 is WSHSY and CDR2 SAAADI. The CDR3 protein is CASRQSHLFSTDTQYF. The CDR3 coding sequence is TGCGCCAGCAGACAGTCCCACCTCTTTAGCACAGATACGCAGTATTTT.

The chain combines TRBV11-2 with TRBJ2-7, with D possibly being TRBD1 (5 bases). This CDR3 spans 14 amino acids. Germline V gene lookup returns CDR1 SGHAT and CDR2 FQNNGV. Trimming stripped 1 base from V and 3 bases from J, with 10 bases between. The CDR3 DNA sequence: TGTGCCAGCAGCTTAGGTCAGGGCGACTACGAGCAGTACTTC. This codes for CASSLGQGDYEQYF.